Reported below is one T cell receptor beta chain. This record comes from a study of blood T cell repertoires in COVID-19. Sequencing used immunoSEQ multiplex PCR; TCRdb keeps in-frame clones, though not all of them. The data contain more than 85,000 clones, around 85% of them singletons. V was clipped by 1 base and J by 3 bases, with 12 bases between them. The length of the CDR3 is 15 residues. Germline lookup yields CDR1 SGHTA and CDR2 FQGNSA. The genes are TRBV7-2 and TRBJ1-1; D gene ambiguous. The origin of this receptor is an older woman with acute or convalescent COVID-19. Specimen: peripheral blood. The CDR3 reads CASSLVLGEYTEAFF. As DNA, the CDR3 is TGTGCCAGCAGCTTAGTTTTAGGAGAGTACACTGAAGCTTTCTTT.